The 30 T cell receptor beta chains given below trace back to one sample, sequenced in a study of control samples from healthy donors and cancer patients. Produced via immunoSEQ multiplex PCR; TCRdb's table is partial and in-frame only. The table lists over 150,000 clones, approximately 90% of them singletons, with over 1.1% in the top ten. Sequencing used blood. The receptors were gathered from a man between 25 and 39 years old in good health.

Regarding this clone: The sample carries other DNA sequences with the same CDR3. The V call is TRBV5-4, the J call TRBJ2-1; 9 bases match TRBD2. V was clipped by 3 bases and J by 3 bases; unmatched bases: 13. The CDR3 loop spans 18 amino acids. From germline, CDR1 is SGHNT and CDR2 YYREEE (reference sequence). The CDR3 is CASSSDLRGGGGYNEQFF. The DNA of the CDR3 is TGTGCCAGCAGCTCTGACTTGCGGGGCGGGGGGGGCTACAATGAGCAGTTCTTC.

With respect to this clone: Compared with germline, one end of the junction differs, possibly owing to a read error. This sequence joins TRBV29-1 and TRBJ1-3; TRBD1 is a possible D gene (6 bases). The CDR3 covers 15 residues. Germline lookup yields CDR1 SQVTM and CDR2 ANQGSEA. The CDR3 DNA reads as TGCAGCGTGGAAGTGGTGGGACAACCTGGAAACACCATATATTTT. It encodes CSVEVVGQPGNTIYF.

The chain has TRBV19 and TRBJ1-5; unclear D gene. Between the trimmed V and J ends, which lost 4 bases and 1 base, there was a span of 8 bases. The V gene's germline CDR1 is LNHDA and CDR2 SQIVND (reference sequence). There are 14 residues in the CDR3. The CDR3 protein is CASSSWSSNQPQHF. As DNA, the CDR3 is TGTGCCAGTAGTAGTTGGTCCAGCAATCAGCCCCAGCATTTT.

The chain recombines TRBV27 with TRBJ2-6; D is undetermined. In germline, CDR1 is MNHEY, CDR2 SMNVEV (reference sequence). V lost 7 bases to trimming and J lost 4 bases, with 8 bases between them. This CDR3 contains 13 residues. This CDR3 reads CASTGLGANVLTF. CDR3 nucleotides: TGTGCCAGCACTGGTCTGGGGGCCAACGTCCTGACTTTC.

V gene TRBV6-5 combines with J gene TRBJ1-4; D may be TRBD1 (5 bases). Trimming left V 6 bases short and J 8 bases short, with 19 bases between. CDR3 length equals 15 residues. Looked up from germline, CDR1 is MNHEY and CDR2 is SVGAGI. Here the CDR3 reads CASRDFQGLREKLFF. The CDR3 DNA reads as TGTGCCAGCAGGGATTTTCAGGGACTTAGGGAAAAACTGTTTTTT.

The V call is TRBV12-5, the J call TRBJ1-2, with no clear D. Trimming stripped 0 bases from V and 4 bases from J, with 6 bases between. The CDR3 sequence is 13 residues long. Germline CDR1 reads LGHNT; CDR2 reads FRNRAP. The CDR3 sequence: CASGLVRSYGYTF. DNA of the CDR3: TGTGCTAGTGGTTTGGTACGATCCTATGGCTACACCTTC.

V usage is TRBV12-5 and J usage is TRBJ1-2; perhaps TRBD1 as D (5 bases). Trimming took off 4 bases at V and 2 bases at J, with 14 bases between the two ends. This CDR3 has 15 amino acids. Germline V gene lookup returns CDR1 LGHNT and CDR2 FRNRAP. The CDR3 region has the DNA TGTGCTAGTGGTTCCCCAGGGAAAGGGAACTATGGCTACACCTTC. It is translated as CASGSPGKGNYGYTF.

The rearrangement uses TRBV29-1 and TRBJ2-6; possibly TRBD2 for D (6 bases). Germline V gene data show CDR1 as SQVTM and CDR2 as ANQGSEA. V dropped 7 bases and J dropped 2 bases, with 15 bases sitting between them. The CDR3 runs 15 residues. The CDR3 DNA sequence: TGCAGCGGAGGTAGCGGCGGTACTGGGGCCAACGTCCTGACTTTC. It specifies CSGGSGGTGANVLTF.

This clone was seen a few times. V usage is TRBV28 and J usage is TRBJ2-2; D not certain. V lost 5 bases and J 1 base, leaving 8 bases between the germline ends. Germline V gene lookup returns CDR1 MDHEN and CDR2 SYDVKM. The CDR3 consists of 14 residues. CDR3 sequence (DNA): TGTGCCAGCAGTCAGGTTGAGAACACCGGGGAGCTGTTTTTT. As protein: CASSQVENTGELFF.

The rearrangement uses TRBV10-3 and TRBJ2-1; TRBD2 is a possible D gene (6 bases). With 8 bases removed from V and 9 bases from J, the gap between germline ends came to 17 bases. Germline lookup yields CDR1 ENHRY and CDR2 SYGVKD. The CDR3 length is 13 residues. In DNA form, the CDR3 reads TGTGCCATCGGAGGGCTCCGAGGGAGTGAGCAGTTCTTC. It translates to CAIGGLRGSEQFF.

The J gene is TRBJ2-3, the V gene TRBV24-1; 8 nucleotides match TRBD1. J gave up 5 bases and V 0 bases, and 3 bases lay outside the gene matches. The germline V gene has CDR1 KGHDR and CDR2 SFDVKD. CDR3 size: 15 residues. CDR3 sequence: CATSDLTGGRDTQYF. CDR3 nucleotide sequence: TGTGCCACCAGTGATTTGACAGGGGGTAGAGATACGCAGTATTTT.

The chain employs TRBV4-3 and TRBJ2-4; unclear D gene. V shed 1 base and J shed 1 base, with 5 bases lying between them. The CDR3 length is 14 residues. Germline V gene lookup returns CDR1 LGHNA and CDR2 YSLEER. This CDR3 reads CASSQGFAKNIQYF. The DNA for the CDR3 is TGCGCCAGCAGCCAAGGGTTTGCCAAAAACATTCAGTACTTC.

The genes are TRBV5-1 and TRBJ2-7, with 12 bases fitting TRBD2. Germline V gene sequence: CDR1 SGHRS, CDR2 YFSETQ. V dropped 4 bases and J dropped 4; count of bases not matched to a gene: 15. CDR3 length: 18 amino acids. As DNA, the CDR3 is TGCGCCAGCAGCCAACGACTAGCGGGAGTGGGGGTTTCATACGAGCAGTACTTC. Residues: CASSQRLAGVGVSYEQYF.

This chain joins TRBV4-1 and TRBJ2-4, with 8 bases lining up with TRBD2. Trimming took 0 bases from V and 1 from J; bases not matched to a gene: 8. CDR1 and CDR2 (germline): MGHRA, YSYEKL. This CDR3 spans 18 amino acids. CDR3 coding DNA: TGCGCCAGCAGCCAAGAATTGGCGGGAGGTCCGGCCAAAAACATTCAGTACTTC. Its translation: CASSQELAGGPAKNIQYF.

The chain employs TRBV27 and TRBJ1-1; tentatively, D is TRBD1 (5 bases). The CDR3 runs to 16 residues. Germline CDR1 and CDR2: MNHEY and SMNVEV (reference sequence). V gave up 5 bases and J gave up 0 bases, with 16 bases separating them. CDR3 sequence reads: CASSPRMTAMNTEAFF. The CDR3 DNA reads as TGTGCCAGCAGTCCAAGAATGACAGCTATGAACACTGAAGCTTTCTTT.

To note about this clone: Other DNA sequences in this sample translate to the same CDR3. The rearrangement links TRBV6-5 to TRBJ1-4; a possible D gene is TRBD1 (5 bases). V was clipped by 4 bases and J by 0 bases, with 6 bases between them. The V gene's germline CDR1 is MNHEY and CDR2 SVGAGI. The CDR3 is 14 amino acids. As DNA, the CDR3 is TGTGCCAGCAGTTTGACAGCAACTAATGAAAAACTGTTTTTT. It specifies CASSLTATNEKLFF.

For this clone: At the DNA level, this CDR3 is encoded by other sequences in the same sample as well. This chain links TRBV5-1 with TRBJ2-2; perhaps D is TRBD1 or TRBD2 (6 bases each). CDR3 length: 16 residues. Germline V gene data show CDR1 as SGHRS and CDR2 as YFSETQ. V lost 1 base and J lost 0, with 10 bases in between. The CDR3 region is CASSLLGGSNTGELFF. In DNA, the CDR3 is TGCGCCAGCAGCTTGTTAGGGGGGTCGAACACCGGGGAGCTGTTTTTT.

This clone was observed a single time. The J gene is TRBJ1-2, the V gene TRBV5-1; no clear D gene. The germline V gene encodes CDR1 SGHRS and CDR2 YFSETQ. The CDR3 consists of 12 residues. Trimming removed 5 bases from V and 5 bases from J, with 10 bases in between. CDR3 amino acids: CASSSGVYGYTF. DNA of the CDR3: TGCGCCAGCAGTTCTGGTGTATATGGCTACACCTTC.

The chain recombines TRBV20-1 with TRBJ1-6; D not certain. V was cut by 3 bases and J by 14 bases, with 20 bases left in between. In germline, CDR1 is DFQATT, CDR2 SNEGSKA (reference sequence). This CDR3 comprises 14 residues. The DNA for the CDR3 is TGCAGTGCTAGTGGCTCGGATGCCCTTCGAACCCTCCACTTT. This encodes CSASGSDALRTLHF.

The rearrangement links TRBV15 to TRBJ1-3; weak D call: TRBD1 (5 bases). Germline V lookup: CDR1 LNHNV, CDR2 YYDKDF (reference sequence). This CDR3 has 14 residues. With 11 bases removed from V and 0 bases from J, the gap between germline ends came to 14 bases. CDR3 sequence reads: CASTAGISGNTIYF. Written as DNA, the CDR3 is TGTGCCTCCACTGCAGGGATCTCTGGAAACACCATATATTTT.

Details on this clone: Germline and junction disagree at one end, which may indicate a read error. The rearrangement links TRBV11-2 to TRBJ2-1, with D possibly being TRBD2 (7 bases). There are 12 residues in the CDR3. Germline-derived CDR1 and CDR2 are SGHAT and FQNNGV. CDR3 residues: CASSFQGRAGIF. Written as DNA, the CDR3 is TGTGCCAGCAGCTTTCAGGGGAGGGCTGGGATCTTC.

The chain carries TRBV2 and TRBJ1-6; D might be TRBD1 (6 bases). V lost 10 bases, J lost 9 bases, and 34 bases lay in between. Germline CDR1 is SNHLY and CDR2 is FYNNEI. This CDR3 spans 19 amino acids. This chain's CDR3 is CATRGGPGVTGLRSSPLHF. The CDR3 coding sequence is TGTGCCACCAGGGGCGGACCCGGAGTTACAGGGCTACGGAGTTCACCCCTCCACTTT.

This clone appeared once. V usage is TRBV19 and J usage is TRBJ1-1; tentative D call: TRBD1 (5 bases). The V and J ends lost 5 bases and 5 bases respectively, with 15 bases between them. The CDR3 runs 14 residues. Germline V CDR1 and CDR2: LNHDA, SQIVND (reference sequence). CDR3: CASSAGTGWTEAFF. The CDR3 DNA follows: TGTGCCAGTAGTGCTGGGACCGGATGGACTGAAGCTTTCTTT.

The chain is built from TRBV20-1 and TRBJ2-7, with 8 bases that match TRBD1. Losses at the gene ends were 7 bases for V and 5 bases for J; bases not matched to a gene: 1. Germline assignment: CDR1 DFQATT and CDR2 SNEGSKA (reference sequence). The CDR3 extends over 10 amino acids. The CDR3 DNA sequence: TGCAGTGGGACAGGGAACGAGCAGTACTTC. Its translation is CSGTGNEQYF.

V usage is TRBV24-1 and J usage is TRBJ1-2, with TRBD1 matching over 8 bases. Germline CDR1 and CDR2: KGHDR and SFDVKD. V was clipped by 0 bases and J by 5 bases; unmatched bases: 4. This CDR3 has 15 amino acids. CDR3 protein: CATSDLSGGEYGYTF. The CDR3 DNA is TGTGCCACCAGTGATTTGTCAGGGGGCGAGTATGGCTACACCTTC.

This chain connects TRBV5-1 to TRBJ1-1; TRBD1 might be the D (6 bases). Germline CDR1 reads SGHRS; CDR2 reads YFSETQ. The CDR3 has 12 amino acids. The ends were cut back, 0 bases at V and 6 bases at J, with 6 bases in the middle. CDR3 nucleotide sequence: TGCGCCAGCAGCTTGGGGGGGCCTGAAGCTTTCTTT. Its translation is CASSLGGPEAFF.

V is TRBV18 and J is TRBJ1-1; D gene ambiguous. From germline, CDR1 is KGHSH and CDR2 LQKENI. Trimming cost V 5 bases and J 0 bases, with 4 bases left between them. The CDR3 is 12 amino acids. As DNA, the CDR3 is TGTGCCAGCTCAATAGTGAACACTGAAGCTTTCTTT. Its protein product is CASSIVNTEAFF.

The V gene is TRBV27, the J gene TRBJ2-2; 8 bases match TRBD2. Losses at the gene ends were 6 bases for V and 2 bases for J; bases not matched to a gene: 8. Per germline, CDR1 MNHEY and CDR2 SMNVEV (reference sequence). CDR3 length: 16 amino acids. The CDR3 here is CASRLNSGTNTGELFF. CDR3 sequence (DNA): TGTGCCAGCAGGCTTAATAGCGGGACCAACACCGGGGAGCTGTTTTTT.

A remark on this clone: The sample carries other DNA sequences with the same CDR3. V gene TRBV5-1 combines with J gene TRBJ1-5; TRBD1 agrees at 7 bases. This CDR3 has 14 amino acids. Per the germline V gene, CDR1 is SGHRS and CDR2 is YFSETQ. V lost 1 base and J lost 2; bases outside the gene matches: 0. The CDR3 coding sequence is TGCGCCAGCAGCTTGACAGGGGGCAATCAGCCCCAGCATTTT. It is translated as CASSLTGGNQPQHF.

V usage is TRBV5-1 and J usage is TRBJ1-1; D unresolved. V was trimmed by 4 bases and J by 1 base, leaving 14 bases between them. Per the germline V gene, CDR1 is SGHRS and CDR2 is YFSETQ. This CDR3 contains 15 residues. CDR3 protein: CASSPWLERNTEAFF. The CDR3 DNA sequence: TGCGCCAGCAGCCCCTGGTTGGAGAGGAACACTGAAGCTTTCTTT.